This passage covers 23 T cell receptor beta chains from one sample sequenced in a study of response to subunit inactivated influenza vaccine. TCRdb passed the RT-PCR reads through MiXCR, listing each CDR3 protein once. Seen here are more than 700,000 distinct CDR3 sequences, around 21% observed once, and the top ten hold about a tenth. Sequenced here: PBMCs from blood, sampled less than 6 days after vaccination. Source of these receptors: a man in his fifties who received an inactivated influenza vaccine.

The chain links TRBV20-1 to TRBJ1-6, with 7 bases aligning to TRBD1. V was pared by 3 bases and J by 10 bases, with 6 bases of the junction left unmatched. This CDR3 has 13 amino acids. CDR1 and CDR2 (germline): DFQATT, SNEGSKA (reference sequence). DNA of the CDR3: TGCAGTGCTAGGGTTACAGGGGAATCACCCCTCCACTTT. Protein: CSARVTGESPLHF.

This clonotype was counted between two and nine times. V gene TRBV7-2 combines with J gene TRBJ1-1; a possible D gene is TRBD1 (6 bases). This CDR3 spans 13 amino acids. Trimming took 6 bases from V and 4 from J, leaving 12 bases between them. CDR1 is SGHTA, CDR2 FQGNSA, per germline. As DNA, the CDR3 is TGTGCCAGCAGAGAAACAGGGTCCACTGAAGCTTTCTTT. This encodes CASRETGSTEAFF.

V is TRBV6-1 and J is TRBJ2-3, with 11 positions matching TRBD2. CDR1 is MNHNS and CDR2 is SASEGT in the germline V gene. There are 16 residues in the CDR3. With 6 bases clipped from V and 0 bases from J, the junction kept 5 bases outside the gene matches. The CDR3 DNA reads TGTGCCAGCAGAATAGCGGGAGGGCCTAGCACAGATACGCAGTATTTT. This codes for CASRIAGGPSTDTQYF.

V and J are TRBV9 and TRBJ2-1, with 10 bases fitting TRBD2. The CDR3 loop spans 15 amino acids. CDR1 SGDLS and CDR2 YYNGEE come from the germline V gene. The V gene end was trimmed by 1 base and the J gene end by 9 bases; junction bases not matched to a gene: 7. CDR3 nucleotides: TGTGCCAGCAGCGTAACAGCGGGAGGGCCGAGTGAGCAGTTCTTC. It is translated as CASSVTAGGPSEQFF.

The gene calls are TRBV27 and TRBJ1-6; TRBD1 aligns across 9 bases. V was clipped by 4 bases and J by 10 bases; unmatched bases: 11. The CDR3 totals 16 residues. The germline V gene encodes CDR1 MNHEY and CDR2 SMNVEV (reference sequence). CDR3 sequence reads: CASSSLGTGSGSPLHF. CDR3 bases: TGTGCCAGCAGTTCGCTAGGGACAGGGAGTGGGTCACCCCTCCACTTT.

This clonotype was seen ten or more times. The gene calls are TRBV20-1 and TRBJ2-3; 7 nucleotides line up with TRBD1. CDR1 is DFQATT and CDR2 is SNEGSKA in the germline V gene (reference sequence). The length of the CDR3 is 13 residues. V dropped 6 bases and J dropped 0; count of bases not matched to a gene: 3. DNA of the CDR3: TGCAGTGCCAGGGACAGTAGCACAGATACGCAGTATTTT. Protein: CSARDSSTDTQYF.

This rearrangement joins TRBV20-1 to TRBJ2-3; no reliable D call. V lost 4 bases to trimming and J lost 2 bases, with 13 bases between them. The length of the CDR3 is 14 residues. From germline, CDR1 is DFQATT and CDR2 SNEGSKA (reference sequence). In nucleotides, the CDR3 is TGCAGTGCTACCCGACTCGCGAACACAGATACGCAGTATTTT. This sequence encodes CSATRLANTDTQYF.

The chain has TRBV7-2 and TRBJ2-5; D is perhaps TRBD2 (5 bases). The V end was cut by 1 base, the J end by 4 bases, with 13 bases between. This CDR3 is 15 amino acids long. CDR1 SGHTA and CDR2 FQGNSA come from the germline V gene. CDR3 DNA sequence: TGTGCCAGCAGCTTAGGCTCCTCCCGGGGAGAGACCCAGTACTTC. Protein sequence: CASSLGSSRGETQYF. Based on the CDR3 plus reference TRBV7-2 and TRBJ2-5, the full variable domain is GAGVSQSPSNKVTEKGKDVELRCDPISGHTALYWYRQSLGQGLEFLIYFQGNSAPDKSGLPSDRFSAERTGGSVSTLTIQRTQQEDSAVYLCASSLGSSRGETQYFGPGTRLLVL.

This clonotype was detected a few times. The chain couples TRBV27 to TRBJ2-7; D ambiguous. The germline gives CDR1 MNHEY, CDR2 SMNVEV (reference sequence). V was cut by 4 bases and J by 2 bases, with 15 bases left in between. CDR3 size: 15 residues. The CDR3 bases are TGTGCCAGCAGTTCCACTCGTGGTAAGGCCTACGAGCAGTACTTC. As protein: CASSSTRGKAYEQYF.

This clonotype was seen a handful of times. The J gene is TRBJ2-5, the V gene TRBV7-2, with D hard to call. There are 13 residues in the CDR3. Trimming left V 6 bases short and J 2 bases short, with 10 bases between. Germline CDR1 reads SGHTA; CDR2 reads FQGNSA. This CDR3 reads CASSKTIQETQYF. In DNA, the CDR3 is TGTGCCAGCAGTAAAACAATACAAGAGACCCAGTACTTC.

CDR3: CASSLAQGSTGKLFF. CDR3 coding DNA: TGTGCCAGCAGCTTAGCCCAGGGAAGTACGGGAAAACTGTTTTTT. This chain uses TRBV11-2 with TRBJ1-4; a possible D gene is TRBD1 (5 bases). The CDR3 runs to 15 residues. The V gene lost 1 base and the J gene lost 10 bases, with 16 bases spanning the gap. Looked up from germline, CDR1 is SGHAT and CDR2 is FQNNGV.

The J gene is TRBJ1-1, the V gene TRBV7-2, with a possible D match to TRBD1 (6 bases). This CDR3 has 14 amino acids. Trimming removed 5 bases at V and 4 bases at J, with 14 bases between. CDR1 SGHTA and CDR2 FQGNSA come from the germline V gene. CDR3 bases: TGTGCCAGCAGCCTGACCCCGGGGGCCACTGAAGCTTTCTTT. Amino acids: CASSLTPGATEAFF.

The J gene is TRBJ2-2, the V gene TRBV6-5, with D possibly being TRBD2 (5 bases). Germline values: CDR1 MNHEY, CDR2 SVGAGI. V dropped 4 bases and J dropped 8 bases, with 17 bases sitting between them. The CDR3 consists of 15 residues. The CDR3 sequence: CASSSASLGPGELFF. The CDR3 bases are TGTGCCAGCAGTTCCGCCTCACTAGGACCTGGGGAGCTGTTTTTT.

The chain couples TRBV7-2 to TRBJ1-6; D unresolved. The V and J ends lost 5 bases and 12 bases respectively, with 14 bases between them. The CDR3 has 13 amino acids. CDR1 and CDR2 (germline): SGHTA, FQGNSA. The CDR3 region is CASSLWAFVPLHF. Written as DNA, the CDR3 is TGTGCCAGCAGCCTTTGGGCCTTTGTACCCCTCCACTTT.

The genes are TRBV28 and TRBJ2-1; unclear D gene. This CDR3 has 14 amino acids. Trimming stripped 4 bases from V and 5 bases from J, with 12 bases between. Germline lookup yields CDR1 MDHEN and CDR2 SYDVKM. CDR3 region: CASSSASSNNEQFF. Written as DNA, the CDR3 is TGTGCCAGCAGTTCTGCCAGCTCTAACAATGAGCAGTTCTTC. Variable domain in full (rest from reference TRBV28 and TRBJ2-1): DVKVTQSSRYLVKRTGEKVFLECVQDMDHENMFWYRQDPGLGLRLIYFSYDVKMKEKGDIPEGYSVSREKKERFSLILESASTNQTSMYLCASSSASSNNEQFFGPGTRLTVL.

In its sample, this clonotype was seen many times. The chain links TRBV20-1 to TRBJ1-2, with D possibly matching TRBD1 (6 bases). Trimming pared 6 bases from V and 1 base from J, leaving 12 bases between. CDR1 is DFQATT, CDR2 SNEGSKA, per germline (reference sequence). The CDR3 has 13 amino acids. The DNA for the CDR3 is TGCAGTGCCCAGGGGAGGGGTAACTATGGCTACACCTTC. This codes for CSAQGRGNYGYTF.

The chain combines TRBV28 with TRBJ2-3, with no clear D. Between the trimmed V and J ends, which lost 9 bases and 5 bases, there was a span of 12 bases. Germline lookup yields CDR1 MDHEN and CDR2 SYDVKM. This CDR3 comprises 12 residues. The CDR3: CASGPRLDTQYF. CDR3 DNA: TGTGCCAGTGGTCCCAGGTTAGATACGCAGTATTTT.

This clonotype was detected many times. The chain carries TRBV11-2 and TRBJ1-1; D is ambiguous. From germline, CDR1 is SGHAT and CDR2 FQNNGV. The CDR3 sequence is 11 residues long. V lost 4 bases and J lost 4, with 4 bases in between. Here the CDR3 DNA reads TGTGCCAGCAGCTCGAGCACTGAAGCTTTCTTT. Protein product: CASSSSTEAFF.

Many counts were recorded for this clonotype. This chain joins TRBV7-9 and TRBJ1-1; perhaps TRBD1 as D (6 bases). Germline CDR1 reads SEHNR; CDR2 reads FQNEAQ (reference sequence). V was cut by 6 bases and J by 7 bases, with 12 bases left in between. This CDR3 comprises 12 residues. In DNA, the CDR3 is TGTGCCAGCAGTTTGGGGGCAAATGAAGCTTTCTTT. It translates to CASSLGANEAFF.

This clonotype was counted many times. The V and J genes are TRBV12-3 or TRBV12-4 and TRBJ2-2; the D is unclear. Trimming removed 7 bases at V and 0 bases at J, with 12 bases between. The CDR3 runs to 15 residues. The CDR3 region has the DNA TGTGCCAGCACCCAGGCAACAGCGAACACCGGGGAGCTGTTTTTT. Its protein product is CASTQATANTGELFF.

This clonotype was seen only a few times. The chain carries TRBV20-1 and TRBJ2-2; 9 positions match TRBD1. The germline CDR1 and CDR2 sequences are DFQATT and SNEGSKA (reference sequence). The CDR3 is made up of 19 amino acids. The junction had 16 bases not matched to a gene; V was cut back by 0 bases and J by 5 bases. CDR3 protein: CSARDRGKQGAFGTGELFF. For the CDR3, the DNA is TGCAGTGCTAGAGACCGCGGAAAACAGGGGGCCTTCGGGACCGGGGAGCTGTTTTTT.

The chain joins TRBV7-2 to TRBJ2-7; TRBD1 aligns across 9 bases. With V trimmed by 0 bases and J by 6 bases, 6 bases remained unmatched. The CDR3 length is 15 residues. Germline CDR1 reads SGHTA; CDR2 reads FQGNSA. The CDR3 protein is CASSLAGQGLAEQYF. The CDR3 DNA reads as TGTGCCAGCAGCTTAGCGGGACAGGGTTTAGCCGAGCAGTACTTC. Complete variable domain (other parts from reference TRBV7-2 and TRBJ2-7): GAGVSQSPSNKVTEKGKDVELRCDPISGHTALYWYRQSLGQGLEFLIYFQGNSAPDKSGLPSDRFSAERTGGSVSTLTIQRTQQEDSAVYLCASSLAGQGLAEQYFGPGTRLTVT.

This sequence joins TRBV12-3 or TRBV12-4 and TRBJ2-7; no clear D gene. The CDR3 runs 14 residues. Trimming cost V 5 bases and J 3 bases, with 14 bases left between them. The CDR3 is CASSDISSVYEQYF. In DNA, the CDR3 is TGTGCCAGCAGTGACATCTCATCGGTCTACGAGCAGTACTTC.